The source of this T cell receptor beta chain is a study of cytomegalovirus exposure and HLA in healthy donors. Study as a whole: Earlier results showed roughly 110 million unique TCR beta sequences derived from approximately 170 million T cells. Findings and limits, study-wide: In a later analysis, DRB1 alleles had the most associated TCRs; HLA-C alleles the fewest. Common viral pathogens were later found to be apparently linked to several of the most significant clusters.

The PCR contained 60 Vbeta and 13 Jbeta primers. Produced via immunoSEQ multiplex PCR; TCRdb's table is partial and in-frame only. Seen here are 65,000 to 75,000 clones, 65% to 75% observed once, and the top ten hold around 10%. This clone was observed a few times. Its antigen is currently unknown. Germline V CDR1 and CDR2: MNHNS, SASEGT. The J segment lost 7 bases and the V segment lost 6 bases, leaving 7 bases of the junction unmatched. The CDR3 length is 14 residues. The chain combines TRBV6-1 with TRBJ2-2; TRBD1 matches 8 bases. The sequence derives from a woman aged 60-70 years in good health and CMV-seropositive. The sample taken for sequencing was PBMCs. The CDR3 nucleotides are TGTGCCAGCAGCAGGACAGGGATTATCGGGGAGCTGTTTTTT. Translating it yields CASSRTGIIGELFF.